This T cell receptor (beta chain) was sequenced during a study of T-cell reconstitution after alpha-beta-depleted transplantation in children. Preparation of the TCRbeta library used unique molecular identifiers. TCRdb fed the PCR reads into MiXCR, producing one record per CDR3 protein. The sample lists 150,000 to 200,000 distinct CDR3 sequences, more than 14% occurring once. In this sample, this clonotype turned up many times. Trimming removed 4 bases at V and 3 bases at J, with 13 bases between. The CDR3 contains 15 residues. Germline V gene lookup returns CDR1 SGHKS and CDR2 YYEKEE (reference sequence).

The sequencing used PBMCs from the stem cell graft donor, collected from the stem cell graft. This TCR derives from a human donor who donated a stem cell graft to a child with acute lymphoblastic leukemia. The rearrangement links TRBV5-5 to TRBJ2-2, with D unclear. In nucleotides, the CDR3 is TGTGCCAGCAGCATTATAAGACACGACACCGGGGAGCTGTTTTTT. This gives the protein CASSIIRHDTGELFF.